This TCR beta chain was observed in a study of blood T cell repertoires in COVID-19. On the study more broadly: The United States, Italy and Spain supplied acute and convalescent COVID-19 samples.

Profiled with immunoSEQ multiplex PCR; TCRdb holds only in-frame clones, not every one. The sample shows more than 200,000 clones, more than 75% of them seen only once. CDR1 is MNHNS and CDR2 is SASEGT in the germline V gene. The CDR3 has 14 amino acids. Trimming removed 8 bases from V and 4 bases from J, with 12 bases in between. The Seattle site enrolled patients during active infection and followed them longitudinally. The TCR comes from a woman in her fifties or sixties with COVID-19, enrolled during active disease. The sample was peripheral blood. The gene calls are TRBV6-1 and TRBJ2-6; D perhaps matches TRBD2 (5 bases). Here the CDR3 DNA reads TGTGCCAGCGGTGGAGGTGGCGGGGCCAACGTCCTGACTTTC. Protein: CASGGGGGANVLTF.